This note documents a single T cell receptor (beta chain) sequence. Repertoires were generated with immunoSEQ multiplex PCR, while TCRdb's copy carries only in-frame clones and drops some. The sample includes over 130,000 clones, roughly four fifths seen only once; the top ten take roughly 9%. These data belong to a study of blood T cell repertoires in COVID-19. V lost 6 bases, J lost 3 bases, and 7 bases stayed unmatched. Germline CDR1 MNHEY, CDR2 SVGAGI. This CDR3 is 15 amino acids long. This receptor was identified in a woman aged 45-59 years with active or convalescent COVID-19. The chain has TRBV6-5 and TRBJ2-7; 11 bases line up with TRBD1. The source material was peripheral blood. In DNA form, the CDR3 reads TGTGCCAGCAGCGACCGGACAGGGGGCCACTACGAGCAGTACTTC. Translation: CASSDRTGGHYEQYF.